Below, one T cell receptor beta chain is given with its context. Its specificity is unknown. Both 60 Vbeta primers and 13 Jbeta primers went into the PCR. Profiled with immunoSEQ multiplex PCR; TCRdb holds only in-frame clones, not every one. The sample totals approximately 190,000 clones. These data belong to a study of cytomegalovirus exposure and HLA in healthy donors. Study summary: The Caucasian-associated ancestry cluster contained about four fifths of the 300 to 450 genotyped donors.

General study findings and limits: The authors confirmed in vitro that a few CMV-associated chains were specific for CMV antigens. Follow-up analysis found HLA locus-dependent TCR association rates, highest for DRB1 and lowest for HLA-C. Among CMV-associated TCR beta chains, most appeared HLA-restricted in a later analysis.

This CDR3 has 16 residues. Trimming removed 0 bases at V and 8 bases at J, with 16 bases between. CDR1 and CDR2 (germline): SGHNT, YENEEA. The clonotype was recovered from a young man in good health and CMV-seronegative. The sequenced material came from PBMCs. This sequence joins TRBV11-3 and TRBJ1-4, with D maybe TRBD1 (6 bases). The CDR3 DNA follows: TGTGCCAGCAGCTTAGATCGTCTACAGGGCGGAGAAAAACTGTTTTTT. Its protein is CASSLDRLQGGEKLFF.